This TCR beta chain was observed in a study of cytomegalovirus exposure and HLA in healthy donors. Study context: From 170 million or so T cells, an earlier analysis saw 110 million or so unique TCR beta sequences.

The CDR3 runs 16 residues. Germline assignment: CDR1 LGHNA and CDR2 YNFKEQ. The V end was cut by 0 bases, the J end by 7 bases, with 13 bases between. PCR primers comprised 60 Vbeta and 13 Jbeta primers. Here immunoSEQ multiplex PCR was the method, and the copy in TCRdb shows in-frame clones only, minus some. The data show nearly 200,000 clones, with roughly 83% seen just once and approximately 0.4% held by the top ten. This sequence was found in a male donor in good health and CMV-seropositive. The V call is TRBV4-2, the J call TRBJ1-6; D uncertain. The sequenced sample consisted of PBMCs. CDR3 in DNA: TGTGCCAGCAGCCAAGATGAACAGAAAAACAATTCACCCCTCCACTTT. As protein: CASSQDEQKNNSPLHF.